A selection of T cell receptor beta chains follows, all from one sample in a study of beta chain features in type 1 diabetes. Assay used: immunoSEQ multiplex PCR; TCRdb lists only in-frame clones, some missing. The repertoire holds 450,000 to 600,000 clones, with about 29% as singletons. Input material: naive CD4+ T cells from blood. The receptor source for this set is a man aged 18 to 30 in good health. Each CDR3 is given without its conserved first and last residue. A D gene is named only where the DNA matches it firmly.

>TRBV15|NA
ATSREKGTLPGTETQY
>TRBV4-1|TRBD2
ASSQPGLAGAGHEQF
>TRBV30|TRBD2
AWSETSGRADTQY
>TRBV7-3|NA
ASSTRGRAGTQY
>TRBV6-6|TRBD1
ASSARDRVNEQF
>TRBV9|TRBD1
ASSVAGTGGTDTQY
>TRBV30|NA
AWSRGNQPQH
>TRBV9|NA
ASTPDRNTEAF
>TRBV18|NA
ASSPQDRGGYT
>TRBV27|NA
ASKNQGNQPQH
>TRBV2|NA
ASRRPGMGTDTQY
>TRBV4-2|NA
ASSQVATQSYNEQF
>TRBV30|NA
AWRSFGEQY
>TRBV30|NA
AWSEDYEQY
>TRBV11-2|NA
ASSRVGGQETQY
>TRBV6-6|TRBD1
ASSYSDRIYGYT
>TRBV29-1|NA
SVGEDGYT
>TRBV2|TRBD2
ASTPRLAGSTDTQY
>TRBV7-2|TRBD2
ASSLARLAGGPRDEQY
>TRBV5-1|NA
ASSMNLYEQY
>TRBV13|TRBD2
ASSRGLAGGTGELF
>TRBV7-9|NA
ASSLSGEVGTQY
>TRBV30|NA
AWSDQVVQPQH
>TRBV18|NA
ASSPVFTSDPSTGELF
>TRBV7-2|TRBD2
ASSSGLAGYYEQY
>TRBV5-4|NA
ASSLVKGKQETQY
>TRBV7-2|NA
ASSFRAEQF
>TRBV6-6|NA
ASGQSYEQY
>TRBV28|NA
ASSSRLNSGANVLT
>TRBV5-4|TRBD1
ASSQQTGVSYNEQF
>TRBV7-6|NA
ASSLWESSYEQY
>TRBV14|NA
ASSPTFWGETQY
>TRBV7-9|TRBD2
ASSLSGRSSYEQY
>TRBV7-2|TRBD1
ASSLAPGGLDLSIQY
>TRBV18|NA
ASSPIALGDTEAF
>TRBV15|NA
ATSRDRLLQGANVLT
>TRBV9|NA
ASSVEGEVYGYT
>TRBV7-2|TRBD1
ASSPLGDSSYEQY
>TRBV25-1|NA
ASSPSPGEKTNYGYT
>TRBV15|TRBD2
ATSRAGLAGVDTQY
>TRBV11-1|NA
ASSRAVAGNEQF
>TRBV7-9|NA
ASSSQETQY
>TRBV30|NA
AWRLMVNGGEVF
>TRBV7-6|TRBD1
ASSFGTAPHEQF
>TRBV6-6|NA
ASSGAWWTYEQY
>TRBV7-2|TRBD2
ASSKGLAGGYNEQF
>TRBV30|NA
AWSALQETGKF
>TRBV30|NA
AWSVLETQY